A selection of T cell receptor beta chains follows, all from one sample in a study of OX40 agonist ivuxolimab in advanced cancers. Profiled with immunoSEQ multiplex PCR; TCRdb holds only in-frame clones, not every one. The table shows fewer than 90,000 clones, with over 75% occurring only once. Sequenced material: CD4+ or CD8+ T cells sorted from blood, taken in a trial of the OX40 agonist ivuxolimab. The receptors here all came from an adult with an advanced solid tumor such as melanoma, head and neck, liver or kidney cancer. The CDR3 runs from the conserved cysteine through the conserved F or W. A D gene is named only where the DNA matches it firmly. Part of the rows lack a size; the others show once, few, many or a class for expanded clones.

size	D	J	V	CDR3	DNA
NA	TRBD1	TRBJ1-2	TRBV6-1	CASSRGGNYGYTF	TGTGCCAGCAGTAGAGGGGGCAACTATGGCTACACCTTC
NA	NA	TRBJ1-2	TRBV19	CASSPFGGGDYGYTF	TGTGCCAGTAGTCCTTTCGGGGGAGGAGACTATGGCTACACCTTC
NA	NA	TRBJ1-5	TRBV30	CAWSLQANQPQHF	TGTGCCTGGAGTTTACAAGCAAATCAGCCCCAGCATTTT
NA	TRBD1	TRBJ1-6	TRBV27	CASSQPGTGRHKGNSPLHF	TGTGCCAGCAGTCAGCCCGGGACAGGGCGGCATAAGGGTAATTCACCCCTCCACTTT
NA	NA	TRBJ2-7	TRBV7-2	CASTQTHPTYEQYF	TGTGCCAGCACCCAGACCCACCCTACCTACGAGCAGTACTTC
NA	NA	TRBJ1-1	TRBV5-1	CASSMDVMNTEAFF	TGCGCCAGCAGCATGGACGTGATGAACACTGAAGCTTTCTTT
NA	NA	TRBJ2-5	TRBV6-6	CASSYSPRGGETQYF	TGTGCCAGCAGTTACTCCCCGAGGGGGGGGGAGACCCAGTACTTC
NA	TRBD2	TRBJ2-5	TRBV19	CASSIDYVGDYLETQYF	TGTGCCAGTAGTATAGACTACGTTGGGGACTATTTAGAGACCCAGTACTTC
NA	NA	TRBJ2-1	TRBV7-4	CASSTSRAEQFF	TGTGCCAGCAGTACCAGTCGGGCAGAGCAGTTCTTC
once	NA	TRBJ2-6	TRBV19	CASSLKSSGANVLTF	TGTGCCAGTAGTCTTAAGTCGTCTGGGGCCAACGTCCTGACTTTC
NA	NA	TRBJ2-6	TRBV5-1	CASSLGRGGGAGANVLTF	TGCGCCAGCAGCTTGGGACGCGGGGGCGGGGCTGGGGCCAACGTCCTGACTTTC
once	NA	TRBJ2-3	TRBV19	CASQGATASTDTQYF	TGTGCCAGTCAAGGGGCTACCGCCAGCACAGATACGCAGTATTTT
NA	NA	TRBJ1-3	TRBV11-2	CASSYRGVGYSGNTIYF	TGTGCCAGCAGCTACCGCGGGGTGGGTTACTCTGGAAACACCATATATTTT
NA	TRBD1	TRBJ2-5	TRBV7-9	CASSSGQPWETQYF	TGTGCCAGCAGCTCGGGACAGCCTTGGGAGACCCAGTACTTC
NA	NA	TRBJ2-1	TRBV7-9	CASSPHNEQFF	TGTGCCAGCAGCCCGCACAATGAGCAGTTCTTC
NA	TRBD2	TRBJ2-1	TRBV6-4	CATQREASYNEQFF	TGTGCCACCCAGCGGGAGGCCTCCTACAATGAGCAGTTCTTC
NA	NA	TRBJ1-1	TRBV18	CASSLAGSNTEAFF	TGTGCCAGCTCACTTGCGGGCTCGAACACTGAAGCTTTCTTT
NA	NA	TRBJ2-7	TRBV6-5	CASSSGLKQYF	TGTGCCAGCAGTTCAGGGCTCAAGCAGTACTTC
few	TRBD1	TRBJ2-1	TRBV6-1	CASTRGQGVGEQFF	TGTGCCAGCACCCGGGGACAGGGAGTGGGTGAGCAGTTCTTC
NA	NA	TRBJ2-2	TRBV27	CASSHPRLAYTGELFF	TGTGCCAGCAGCCACCCCCGGCTAGCTTACACCGGGGAGCTGTTTTTT
NA	NA	TRBJ1-2	TRBV6-5	CASSYGGGHYGYTF	TGTGCCAGCAGTTACGGTGGGGGTCACTATGGCTACACCTTC
NA	NA	TRBJ1-2	TRBV4-1	CASSPAVAPPGSYGYTF	TGCGCCAGCAGCCCGGCTGTGGCTCCACCTGGATCCTATGGCTACACCTTC
NA	NA	TRBJ1-2	TRBV29-1	CSADSWAWGYTF	TGCAGCGCCGACAGTTGGGCTTGGGGCTACACCTTC
NA	NA	TRBJ2-3	TRBV18	CASSPNQEGLPQDTQYF	TGTGCCAGCTCACCGAATCAAGAGGGACTGCCCCAAGATACGCAGTATTTT
NA	NA	TRBJ1-1	TRBV10-2	CASSAERGGNTEAFF	TGCGCCAGCAGCGCGGAGCGGGGCGGAAACACTGAAGCTTTCTTT
once	TRBD2	TRBJ2-2	TRBV27	CQSGRENTGELFF	TGTCAAAGCGGGAGGGAAAACACCGGGGAGCTGTTTTTT
few	NA	TRBJ1-1	TRBV9	CASSRISGTNTEAFF	TGTGCCAGCAGCAGGATCTCCGGGACAAACACTGAAGCTTTCTTT
NA	NA	TRBJ1-3	TRBV10-3	CAISAISRRTGNTIYF	TGTGCCATCAGTGCGATCTCTAGGAGGACTGGAAACACCATATATTTT
NA	NA	TRBJ1-4	TRBV6-5	CASSTGQHRGKLFF	TGTGCCAGCAGTACGGGACAACATCGGGGTAAACTGTTTTTT
NA	NA	TRBJ2-2	TRBV7-2	CASSLSGAVPELFF	TGTGCCAGCAGCTTATCAGGGGCAGTCCCCGAGCTGTTTTTT
once	NA	TRBJ1-5	TRBV30	CAWSGANGDNQPQHF	TGTGCCTGGAGCGGGGCGAACGGGGACAATCAGCCCCAGCATTTT
NA	NA	TRBJ2-7	TRBV7-2	CASSLDPRGEAEQYF	TGTGCCAGCAGCTTAGACCCACGAGGGGAGGCCGAGCAGTACTTC
NA	TRBD1	TRBJ1-5	TRBV7-2	CASSLYSRQGNQPQHF	TGTGCCAGCAGCTTATATTCGCGACAGGGAAATCAGCCCCAGCATTTT
NA	TRBD1	TRBJ2-2	TRBV12-5	CASGSILRDRGPGELFF	TGTGCTAGTGGTTCCATTCTCCGGGACAGGGGGCCCGGGGAGCTGTTTTTT
few	TRBD1	TRBJ1-1	TRBV6-1	CASSMSQGFAEAFF	TGTGCCAGCAGTATGTCACAGGGGTTCGCTGAAGCTTTCTTT
NA	NA	TRBJ2-7	TRBV14	CASSRTRFEQYF	TGTGCCAGCAGCCGAACTAGGTTCGAGCAGTACTTC
NA	NA	TRBJ2-1	TRBV30	CAWSVRRDPLNEQFF	TGTGCCTGGAGTGTACGACGGGACCCTCTTAATGAGCAGTTCTTC
NA	NA	TRBJ1-6	TRBV9	CASSVAGTLSNSPLHF	TGTGCCAGCAGCGTAGCTGGTACACTGAGTAATTCACCCCTCCACTTT
NA	TRBD1	TRBJ2-6	TRBV19	CASSIVWLTGGSGANVLTF	TGTGCCAGTAGTATAGTGTGGCTAACAGGGGGCTCTGGGGCCAACGTCCTGACTTTC
NA	NA	TRBJ1-4	TRBV11-2	CASSLVWSGPEGEKLFF	TGTGCCAGCAGCTTGGTCTGGTCCGGTCCCGAAGGTGAAAAACTGTTTTTT
NA	NA	TRBJ1-5	TRBV5-6	CASSFRAGGNQPQHF	TGTGCCAGCAGCTTCAGGGCCGGAGGGAATCAGCCCCAGCATTTT
once	NA	TRBJ1-2	TRBV18	CASSRGGGYTF	TGTGCCAGCTCAAGGGGTGGAGGCTACACCTTC
few	NA	TRBJ1-1	TRBV11-3	CASSLDRWGTGRGYLTEAFF	TGTGCCAGCAGCTTAGATAGGTGGGGCACAGGGAGGGGGTACCTCACTGAAGCTTTCTTT
NA	NA	TRBJ1-2	TRBV7-2	CASSPYVANYGYTF	TGTGCCAGCAGCCCCTACGTAGCTAACTATGGCTACACCTTC
NA	NA	TRBJ1-5	TRBV30	CAWSLTSKVQANSNQPQHF	TGTGCCTGGAGTCTCACTTCTAAAGTCCAAGCTAATAGCAATCAGCCCCAGCATTTT
NA	NA	TRBJ2-2	TRBV30	CAWSRFAGELFF	TGTGCCTGGAGTAGGTTCGCCGGGGAGCTGTTTTTT
few	NA	TRBJ1-1	TRBV14	CASSHAGTNTEAFF	TGTGCCAGCAGCCATGCAGGGACGAACACTGAAGCTTTCTTT
few	NA	TRBJ2-3	TRBV12-5	CASGPVTTSTDTQYF	TGTGCTAGTGGTCCTGTGACAACTAGCACAGATACGCAGTATTTT
NA	NA	TRBJ1-6	TRBV7-3	CASSLGSPLHF	TGTGCCAGCAGCTTAGGCTCACCCCTCCACTTT
once	NA	TRBJ1-1	TRBV5-8	CASSRDLDRKYTEAFF	TGTGCCAGCAGCAGGGACCTCGACAGAAAGTACACTGAAGCTTTCTTT
NA	NA	TRBJ2-7	TRBV18	CASSPPSDSYEQYF	TGTGCCAGCTCACCACCGTCTGATTCCTACGAGCAGTACTTC
NA	TRBD1	TRBJ1-1	TRBV11-3	CASSLDPGGVTEAFF	TGTGCCAGCAGCTTAGATCCAGGGGGCGTGACTGAAGCTTTCTTT
NA	NA	TRBJ1-2	TRBV27	CASRSRGRGYTF	TGTGCCAGCAGGTCGAGAGGGCGAGGCTACACCTTC
NA	NA	TRBJ1-1	TRBV5-1	CASSHVTPPEAFF	TGCGCCAGCAGCCACGTAACGCCGCCCGAAGCTTTCTTT
NA	NA	TRBJ2-2	TRBV7-2	CASSLLGQAGELFF	TGTGCCAGCAGCTTGCTGGGGCAAGCCGGGGAGCTGTTTTTT